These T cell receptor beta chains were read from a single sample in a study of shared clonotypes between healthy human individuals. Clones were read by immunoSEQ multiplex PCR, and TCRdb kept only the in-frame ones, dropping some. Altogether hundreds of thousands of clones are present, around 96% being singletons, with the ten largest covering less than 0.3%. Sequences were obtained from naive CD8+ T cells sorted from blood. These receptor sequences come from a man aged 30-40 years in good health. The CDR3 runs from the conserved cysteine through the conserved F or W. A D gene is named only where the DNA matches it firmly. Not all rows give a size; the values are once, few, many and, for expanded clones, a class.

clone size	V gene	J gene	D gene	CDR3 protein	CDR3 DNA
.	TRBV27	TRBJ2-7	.	CASSLFRGYEQYF	TGTGCCAGCAGTTTATTTCGGGGTTACGAGCAGTACTTC
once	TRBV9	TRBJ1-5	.	CASSVDEDSNQPQHF	TGTGCCAGCAGCGTAGACGAGGACAGCAATCAGCCCCAGCATTTT
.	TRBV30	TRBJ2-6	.	CACPSSGANVLTF	TGTGCCTGCCCCAGCTCTGGGGCCAACGTCCTGACTTTC
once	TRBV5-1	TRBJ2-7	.	CASSLNSWELDEQYF	TGCGCCAGCAGCTTGAATTCCTGGGAGCTGGACGAGCAGTACTTC
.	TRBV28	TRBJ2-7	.	CASSPRVYEQYF	TGTGCCAGCAGTCCCAGGGTCTACGAGCAGTACTTC
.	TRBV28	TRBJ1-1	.	CASSLTGWGTNTEAFF	TGTGCCAGCAGTTTGACGGGGTGGGGGACGAACACTGAAGCTTTCTTT
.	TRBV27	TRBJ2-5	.	CASSYTTGGTQYF	TGTGCCAGCAGTTACACCACCGGAGGGACCCAGTACTTC
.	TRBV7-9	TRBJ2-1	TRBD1	CASSPRDRDNEQFF	TGTGCCAGCAGCCCCCGGGACAGGGACAATGAGCAGTTCTTC
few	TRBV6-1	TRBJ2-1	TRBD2	CASSEGLAGEATYNEQFF	TGTGCCAGCAGTGAAGGACTAGCGGGAGAGGCAACCTACAATGAGCAGTTCTTC
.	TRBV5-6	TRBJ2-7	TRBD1	CASSLIGTGTTEQYF	TGTGCCAGCAGCTTGATCGGGACAGGGACGACCGAGCAGTACTTC
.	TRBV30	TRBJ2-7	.	CAWSGDISYEQYF	TGTGCCTGGAGCGGGGACATTAGCTACGAGCAGTACTTC
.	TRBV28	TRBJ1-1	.	CASSPMENTEAFF	TGTGCCAGCAGTCCTATGGAGAACACTGAAGCTTTCTTT
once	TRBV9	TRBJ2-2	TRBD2	CASSSGSGDGELFF	TGTGCCAGCAGCAGCGGGAGTGGAGACGGGGAGCTGTTTTTT
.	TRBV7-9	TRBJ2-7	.	CASSLVGATNEQYF	TGTGCCAGCAGCTTAGTGGGGGCCACAAACGAGCAGTACTTC
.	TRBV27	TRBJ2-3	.	CASSLDGVNTDTQYF	TGTGCCAGCAGTCTGGACGGAGTGAACACAGATACGCAGTATTTT
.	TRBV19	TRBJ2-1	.	CASSVPGRYNEQFF	TGTGCCAGTAGTGTACCGGGACGGTACAATGAGCAGTTCTTC
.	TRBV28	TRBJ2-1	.	CASRPKAGQYNEQFF	TGTGCCAGCAGACCTAAAGCGGGCCAGTACAATGAGCAGTTCTTC
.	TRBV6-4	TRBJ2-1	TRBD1	CASSEGQGFSYNEQFF	TGTGCCAGCAGTGAGGGACAGGGCTTCTCCTACAATGAGCAGTTCTTC
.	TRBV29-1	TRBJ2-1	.	CSASFSRSIRGEQFF	TGCAGCGCTTCCTTTAGCAGGTCGATAAGGGGTGAGCAGTTCTTC
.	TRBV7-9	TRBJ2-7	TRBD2	CASSSTSGIYEQYF	TGTGCCAGCAGCTCTACTAGCGGGATCTACGAGCAGTACTTC
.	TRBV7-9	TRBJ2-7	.	CASSTGGGNAYEQYF	TGTGCCAGCTCTACCGGGGGCGGGAACGCCTACGAGCAGTACTTC
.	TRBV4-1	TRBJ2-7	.	CASSQEWTGTYEQYF	TGCGCCAGCAGCCAAGAATGGACGGGGACCTACGAGCAGTACTTC
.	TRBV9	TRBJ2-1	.	CASSVPPYNEQFF	TGTGCCAGCAGCGTCCCCCCGTACAATGAGCAGTTCTTC
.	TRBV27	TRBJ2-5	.	CASSLLYQETQYF	TGTGCCAGCAGTTTGCTGTACCAAGAGACCCAGTACTTC
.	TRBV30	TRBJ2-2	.	CAWSELAGTGELFF	TGTGCCTGGAGTGAGCTAGCTGGAACCGGGGAGCTGTTTTTT
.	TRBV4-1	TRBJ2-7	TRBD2	CASSQDGPTSGRAYEQYF	TGCGCCAGCAGCCAAGATGGTCCGACTAGCGGGAGGGCCTACGAGCAGTACTTC
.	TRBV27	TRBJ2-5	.	CASSNRNQETQYF	TGTGCCAGCAGTAATCGTAACCAAGAGACCCAGTACTTC
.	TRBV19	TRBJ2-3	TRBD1	CASSSPGQGLKDTQYF	TGTGCCAGTAGTAGTCCGGGACAGGGGTTGAAAGATACGCAGTATTTT
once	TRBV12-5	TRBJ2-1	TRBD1	CASGLTGGQPYNEQFF	TGTGCTAGTGGTTTGACTGGGGGACAGCCTTACAATGAGCAGTTCTTC
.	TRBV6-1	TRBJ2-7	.	CASSELQGDEQYF	TGTGCCAGCAGTGAATTACAGGGTGACGAGCAGTACTTC
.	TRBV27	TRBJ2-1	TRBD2	CASSLGLAGSYNEQFF	TGTGCCAGCAGTCTAGGACTAGCGGGATCCTACAATGAGCAGTTCTTC
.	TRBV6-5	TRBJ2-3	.	CASSYKAPDTQYF	TGTGCCAGCAGTTACAAGGCCCCAGATACGCAGTATTTT
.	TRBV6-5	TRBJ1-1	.	CASSYSRNGNTEAFF	TGTGCCAGCAGTTACTCGAGGAATGGTAACACTGAAGCTTTCTTT
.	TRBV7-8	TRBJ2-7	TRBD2	CASSLAPAGEARSYEQYF	TGTGCCAGCAGCTTAGCTCCAGCGGGAGAGGCCCGTTCCTACGAGCAGTACTTC
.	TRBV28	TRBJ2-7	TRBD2	CASSPQLAAHYEQYF	TGTGCCAGCAGTCCCCAACTAGCGGCGCACTACGAGCAGTACTTC
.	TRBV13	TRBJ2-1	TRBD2	CASRFTSGRPIYNEQFF	TGTGCCAGCAGATTCACTAGCGGTCGCCCGATATACAATGAGCAGTTCTTC
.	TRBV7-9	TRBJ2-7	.	CASSFVGGRNYEQYF	TGTGCCAGCAGCTTTGTAGGGGGTAGGAACTACGAGCAGTACTTC
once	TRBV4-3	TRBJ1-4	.	CASSPRQATNEKLFF	TGCGCCAGCAGCCCCCGGCAGGCAACTAATGAAAAACTGTTTTTT
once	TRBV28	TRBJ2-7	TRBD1	CASSLFTGTGIHEQYF	TGTGCCAGCAGTTTATTTACCGGGACAGGGATCCACGAGCAGTACTTC
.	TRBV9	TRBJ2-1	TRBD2	CASSPGLAGVDEQFF	TGTGCCAGCAGCCCTGGACTAGCGGGAGTCGATGAGCAGTTCTTC